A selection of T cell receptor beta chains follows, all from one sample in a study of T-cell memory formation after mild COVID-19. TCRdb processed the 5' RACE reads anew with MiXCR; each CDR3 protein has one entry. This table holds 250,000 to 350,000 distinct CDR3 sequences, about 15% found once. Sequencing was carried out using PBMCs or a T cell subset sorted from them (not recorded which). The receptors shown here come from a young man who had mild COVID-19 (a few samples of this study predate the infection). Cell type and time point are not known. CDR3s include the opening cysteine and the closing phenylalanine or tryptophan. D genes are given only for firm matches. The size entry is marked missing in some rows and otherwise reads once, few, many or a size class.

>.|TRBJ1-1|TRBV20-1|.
CSASRITRNEAFF
TGCAGTGCCTCGAGGATTACCCGCAATGAAGCTTTCTTT
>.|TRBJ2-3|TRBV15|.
CATSTHGGTSTDTQYF
TGTGCCACCAGCACCCACGGCGGGACTAGCACAGATACGCAGTATTTT
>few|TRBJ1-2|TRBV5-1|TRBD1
CASSPARDRKRRSPYGYTF
TGCGCCAGCAGCCCGGCCCGGGACAGAAAAAGGCGATCCCCCTATGGCTACACCTTC
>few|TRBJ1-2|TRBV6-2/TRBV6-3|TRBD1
CASSYVRGTGINYGYTF
TGTGCCAGCAGTTACGTTCGGGGGACAGGGATTAACTATGGCTACACCTTC
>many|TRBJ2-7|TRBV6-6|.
CASSYVGGEQYF
TGTGCCAGCAGTTACGTTGGAGGCGAGCAGTACTTC
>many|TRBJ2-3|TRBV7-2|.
CASSLGWSDTQYF
TGTGCCAGCAGCTTAGGTTGGTCAGATACGCAGTATTTT
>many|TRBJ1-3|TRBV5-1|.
CASSAGLYSGNTIYF
TGCGCCAGCAGCGCCGGACTGTACTCTGGAAACACCATATATTTT
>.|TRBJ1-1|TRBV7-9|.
CASSLVLREAFF
TGTGCCAGCAGCTTAGTTTTGAGGGAAGCTTTCTTT
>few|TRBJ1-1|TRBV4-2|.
CASSQDPRTEMNTEAFF
TGTGCCAGCAGCCAAGATCCAAGGACAGAGATGAACACTGAAGCTTTCTTT
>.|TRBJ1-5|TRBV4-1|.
CASSQAFAGEGRQPQHF
TGCGCCAGCAGCCAGGCCTTCGCGGGGGAGGGGAGGCAGCCCCAGCATTTT
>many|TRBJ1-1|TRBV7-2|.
CASSAGGGHTEAFF
TGTGCCAGCAGCGCCGGAGGGGGGCACACTGAAGCTTTCTTT
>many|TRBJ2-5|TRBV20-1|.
CSAQRDRETQYF
TGCAGTGCCCAGAGGGACCGCGAGACCCAGTACTTC
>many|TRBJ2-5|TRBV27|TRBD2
CASKRGANQETQYF
TGTGCCAGCAAGCGGGGGGCGAACCAAGAGACCCAGTACTTC
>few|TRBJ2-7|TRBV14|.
CASSQEQGFYEQYF
TGTGCCAGCAGCCAAGAACAGGGTTTCTACGAGCAGTACTTC
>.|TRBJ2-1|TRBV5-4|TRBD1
CASRFQQGAGEQFF
TGTGCCAGCAGATTCCAACAGGGGGCCGGGGAGCAGTTCTTC
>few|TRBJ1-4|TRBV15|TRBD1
CATSRDRGGSVELFF
TGTGCCACCAGCAGAGACAGGGGGGGGAGTGTGGAACTGTTTTTT
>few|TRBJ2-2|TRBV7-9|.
CASSVGPKLFF
TGTGCCAGCAGCGTGGGGCCGAAGCTGTTTTTT
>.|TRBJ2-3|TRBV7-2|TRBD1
CASSAGGSTDTQYF
TGTGCCAGCAGCGCAGGGGGTAGCACAGATACGCAGTATTTT
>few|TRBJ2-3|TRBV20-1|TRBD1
CSARQGAFTDTQYF
TGCAGTGCCCGACAGGGGGCCTTCACAGATACGCAGTATTTT
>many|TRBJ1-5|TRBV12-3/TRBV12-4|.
CASSLQHSNQPQHF
TGTGCCAGCAGTTTACAGCATAGCAATCAGCCCCAGCATTTT
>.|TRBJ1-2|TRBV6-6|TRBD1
CASSSSGTGNGYTF
TGTGCCAGCAGTTCCTCCGGGACAGGGAATGGCTACACCTTC
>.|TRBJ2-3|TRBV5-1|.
CASSAGLSTDTQYF
TGCGCCAGCAGCGCCGGACTTAGCACAGATACGCAGTATTTT
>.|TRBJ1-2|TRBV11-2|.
CASSQDRSYGYTF
TGTGCCAGCAGCCAAGACCGGTCATATGGCTACACCTTC
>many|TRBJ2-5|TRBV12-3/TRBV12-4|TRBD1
CATTTGTAAQYF
TGTGCCACCACGACAGGGACCGCGGCCCAGTACTTC
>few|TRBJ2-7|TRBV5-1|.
CASTHRAQGVPSYEQYF
TGCGCCAGCACACACCGAGCCCAAGGGGTTCCCTCCTACGAGCAGTACTTC
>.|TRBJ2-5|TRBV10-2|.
CASRPHTQETQYF
TGCGCCAGCAGGCCACACACTCAAGAGACCCAGTACTTC
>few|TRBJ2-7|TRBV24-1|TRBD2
CATSDRGLAGPYEQYF
TGTGCCACCAGTGATAGGGGACTAGCGGGGCCCTACGAGCAGTACTTC
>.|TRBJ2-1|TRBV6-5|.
CASSSLQGGLKNEQFF
TGTGCCAGCAGTTCCCTTCAGGGCGGTCTAAAGAATGAGCAGTTCTTC
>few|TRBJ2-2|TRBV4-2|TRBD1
CASSHGTANTGELFF
TGTGCCAGCAGCCACGGGACAGCGAACACCGGGGAGCTGTTTTTT
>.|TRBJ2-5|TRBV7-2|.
CASSQIPGTRGTQYF
TGTGCCAGCAGCCAAATACCGGGGACCAGGGGGACCCAGTACTTC
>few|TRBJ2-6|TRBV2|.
CASSVAGYSGANVLTF
TGTGCCAGCAGCGTTGCAGGGTACTCTGGGGCCAACGTCCTGACTTTC
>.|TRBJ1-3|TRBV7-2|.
CASSLTGTSGNTIYF
TGTGCCAGCAGCTTAACGGGGACTTCTGGAAACACCATATATTTT
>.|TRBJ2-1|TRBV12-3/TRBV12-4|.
CASSPGHSEQFF
TGTGCCAGCAGTCCCGGTCACTCGGAGCAGTTCTTC
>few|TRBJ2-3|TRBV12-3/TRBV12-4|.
CASSLALGHSTDTQYF
TGTGCCAGCAGTTTAGCGCTTGGACATAGCACAGATACGCAGTATTTT